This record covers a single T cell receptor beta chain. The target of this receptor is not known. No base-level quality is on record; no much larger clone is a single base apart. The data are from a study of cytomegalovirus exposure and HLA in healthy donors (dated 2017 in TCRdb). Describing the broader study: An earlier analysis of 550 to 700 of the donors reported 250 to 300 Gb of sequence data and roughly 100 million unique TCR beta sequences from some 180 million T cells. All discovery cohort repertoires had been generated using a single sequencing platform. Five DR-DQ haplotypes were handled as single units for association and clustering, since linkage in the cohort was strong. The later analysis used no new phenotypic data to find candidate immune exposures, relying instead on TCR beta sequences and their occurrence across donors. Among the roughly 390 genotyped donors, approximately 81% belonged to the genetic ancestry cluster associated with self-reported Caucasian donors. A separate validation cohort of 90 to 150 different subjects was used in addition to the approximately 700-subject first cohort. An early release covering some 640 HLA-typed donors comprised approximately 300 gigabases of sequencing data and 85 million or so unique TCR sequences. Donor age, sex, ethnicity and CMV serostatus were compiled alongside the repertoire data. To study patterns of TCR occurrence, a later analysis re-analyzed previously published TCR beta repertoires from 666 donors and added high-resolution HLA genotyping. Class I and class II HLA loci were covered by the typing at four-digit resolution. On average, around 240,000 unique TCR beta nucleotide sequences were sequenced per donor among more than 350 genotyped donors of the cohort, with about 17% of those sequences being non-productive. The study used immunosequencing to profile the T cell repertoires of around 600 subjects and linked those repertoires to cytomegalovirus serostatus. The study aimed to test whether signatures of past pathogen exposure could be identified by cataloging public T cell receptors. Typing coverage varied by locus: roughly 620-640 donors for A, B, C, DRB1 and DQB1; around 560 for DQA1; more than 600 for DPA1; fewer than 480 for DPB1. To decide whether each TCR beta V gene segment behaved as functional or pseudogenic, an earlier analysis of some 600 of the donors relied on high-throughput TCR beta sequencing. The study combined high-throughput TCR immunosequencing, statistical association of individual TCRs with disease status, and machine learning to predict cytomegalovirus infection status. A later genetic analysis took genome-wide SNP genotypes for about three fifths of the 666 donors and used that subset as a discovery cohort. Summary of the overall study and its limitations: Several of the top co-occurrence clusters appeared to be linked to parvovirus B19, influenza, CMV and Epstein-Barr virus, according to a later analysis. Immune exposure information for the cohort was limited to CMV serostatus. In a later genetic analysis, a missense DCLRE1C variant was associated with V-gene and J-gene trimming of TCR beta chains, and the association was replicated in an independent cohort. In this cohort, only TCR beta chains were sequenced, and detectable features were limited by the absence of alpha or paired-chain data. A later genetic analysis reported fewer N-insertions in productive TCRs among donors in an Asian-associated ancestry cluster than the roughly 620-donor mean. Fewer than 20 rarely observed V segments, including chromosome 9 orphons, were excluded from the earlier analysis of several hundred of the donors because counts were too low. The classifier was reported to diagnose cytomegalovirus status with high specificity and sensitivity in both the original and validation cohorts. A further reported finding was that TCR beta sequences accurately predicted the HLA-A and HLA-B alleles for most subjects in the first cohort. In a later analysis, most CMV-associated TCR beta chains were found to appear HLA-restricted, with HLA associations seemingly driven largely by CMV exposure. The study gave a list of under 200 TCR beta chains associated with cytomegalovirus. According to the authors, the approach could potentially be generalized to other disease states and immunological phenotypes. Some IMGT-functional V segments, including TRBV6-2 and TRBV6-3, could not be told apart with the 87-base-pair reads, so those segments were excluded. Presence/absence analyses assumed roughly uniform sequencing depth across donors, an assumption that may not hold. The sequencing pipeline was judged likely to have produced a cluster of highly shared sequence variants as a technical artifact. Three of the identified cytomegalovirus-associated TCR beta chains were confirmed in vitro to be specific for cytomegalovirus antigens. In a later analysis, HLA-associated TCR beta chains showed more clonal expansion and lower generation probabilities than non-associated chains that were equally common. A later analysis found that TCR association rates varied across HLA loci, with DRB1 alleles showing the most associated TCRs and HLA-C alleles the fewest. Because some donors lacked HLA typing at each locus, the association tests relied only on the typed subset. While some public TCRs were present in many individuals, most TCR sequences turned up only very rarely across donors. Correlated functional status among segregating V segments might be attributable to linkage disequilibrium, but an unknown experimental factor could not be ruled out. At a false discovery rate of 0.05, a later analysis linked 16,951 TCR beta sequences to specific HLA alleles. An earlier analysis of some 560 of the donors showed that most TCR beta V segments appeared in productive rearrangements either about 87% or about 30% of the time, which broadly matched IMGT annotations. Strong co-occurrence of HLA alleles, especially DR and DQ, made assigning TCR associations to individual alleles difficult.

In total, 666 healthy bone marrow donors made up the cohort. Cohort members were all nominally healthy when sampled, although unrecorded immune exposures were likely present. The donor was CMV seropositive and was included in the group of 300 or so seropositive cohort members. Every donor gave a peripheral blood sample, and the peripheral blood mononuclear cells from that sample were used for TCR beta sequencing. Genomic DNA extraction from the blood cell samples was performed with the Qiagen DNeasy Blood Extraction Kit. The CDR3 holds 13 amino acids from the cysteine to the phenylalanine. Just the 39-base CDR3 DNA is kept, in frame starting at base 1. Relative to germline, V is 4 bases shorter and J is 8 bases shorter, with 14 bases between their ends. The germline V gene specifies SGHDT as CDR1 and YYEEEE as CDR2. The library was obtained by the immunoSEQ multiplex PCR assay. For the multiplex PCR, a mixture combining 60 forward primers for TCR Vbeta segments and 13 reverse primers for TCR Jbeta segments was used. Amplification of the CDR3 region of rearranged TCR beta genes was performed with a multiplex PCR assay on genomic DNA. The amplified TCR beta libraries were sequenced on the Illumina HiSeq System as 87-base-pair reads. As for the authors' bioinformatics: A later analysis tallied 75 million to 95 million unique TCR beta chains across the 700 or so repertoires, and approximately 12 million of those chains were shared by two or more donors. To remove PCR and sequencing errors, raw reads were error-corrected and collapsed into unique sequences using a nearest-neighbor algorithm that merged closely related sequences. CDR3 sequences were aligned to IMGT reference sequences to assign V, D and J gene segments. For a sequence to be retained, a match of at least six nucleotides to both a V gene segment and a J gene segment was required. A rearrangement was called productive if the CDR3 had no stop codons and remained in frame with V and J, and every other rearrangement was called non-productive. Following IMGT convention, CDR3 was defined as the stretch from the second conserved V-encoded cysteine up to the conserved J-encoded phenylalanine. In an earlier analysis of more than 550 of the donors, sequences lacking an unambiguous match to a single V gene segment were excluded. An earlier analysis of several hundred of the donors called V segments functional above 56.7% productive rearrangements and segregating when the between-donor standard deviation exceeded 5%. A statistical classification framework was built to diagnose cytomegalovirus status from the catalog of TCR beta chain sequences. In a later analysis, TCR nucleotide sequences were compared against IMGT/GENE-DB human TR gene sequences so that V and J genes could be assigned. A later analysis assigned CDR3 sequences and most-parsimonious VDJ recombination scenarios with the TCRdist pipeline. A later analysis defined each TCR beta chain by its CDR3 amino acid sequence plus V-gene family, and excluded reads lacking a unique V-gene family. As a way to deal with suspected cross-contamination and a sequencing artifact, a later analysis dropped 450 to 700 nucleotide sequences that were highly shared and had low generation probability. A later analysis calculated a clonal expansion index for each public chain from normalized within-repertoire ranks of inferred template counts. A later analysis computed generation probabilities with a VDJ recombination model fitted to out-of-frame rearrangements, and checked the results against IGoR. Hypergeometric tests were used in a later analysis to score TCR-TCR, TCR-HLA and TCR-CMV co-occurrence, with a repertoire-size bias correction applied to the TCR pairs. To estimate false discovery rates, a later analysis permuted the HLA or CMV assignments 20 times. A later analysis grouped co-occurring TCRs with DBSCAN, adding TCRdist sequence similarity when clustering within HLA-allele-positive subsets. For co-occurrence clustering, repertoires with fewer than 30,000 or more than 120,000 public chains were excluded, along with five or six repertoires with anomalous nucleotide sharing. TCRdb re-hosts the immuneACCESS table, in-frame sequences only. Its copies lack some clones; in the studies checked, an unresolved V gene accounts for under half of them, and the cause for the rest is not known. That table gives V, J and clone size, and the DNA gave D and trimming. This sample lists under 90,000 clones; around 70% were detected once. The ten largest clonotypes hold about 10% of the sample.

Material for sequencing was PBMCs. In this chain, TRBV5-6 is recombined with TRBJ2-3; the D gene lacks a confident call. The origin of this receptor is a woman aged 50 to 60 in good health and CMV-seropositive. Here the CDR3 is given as CASSGFPPGTQYF. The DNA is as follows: TGTGCCAGCAGCGGATTCCCTCCGGGTACGCAGTATTTT. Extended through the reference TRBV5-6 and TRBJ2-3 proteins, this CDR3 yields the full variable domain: DAGVTQSPTHLIKTRGQQVTLRCSPKSGHDTVSWYQQALGQGPQFIFQYYEEEERQRGNFPDRFSGHQFPNYSSELNVNALLLGDSALYLCASSGFPPGTQYFGPGTRLTVL.